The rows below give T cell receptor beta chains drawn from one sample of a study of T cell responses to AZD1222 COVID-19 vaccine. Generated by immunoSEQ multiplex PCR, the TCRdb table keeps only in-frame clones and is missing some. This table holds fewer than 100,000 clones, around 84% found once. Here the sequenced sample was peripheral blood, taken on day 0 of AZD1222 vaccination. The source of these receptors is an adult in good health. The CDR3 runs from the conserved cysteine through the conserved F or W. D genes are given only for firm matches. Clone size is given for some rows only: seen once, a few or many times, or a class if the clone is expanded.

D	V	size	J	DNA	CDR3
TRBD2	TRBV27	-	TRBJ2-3	TGTGCCAGCAGTTTATTGGGGGGGATCCCCACAGATACGCAGTATTTT	CASSLLGGIPTDTQYF
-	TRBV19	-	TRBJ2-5	TGTGCCAGTAGTAGGGGGCAAAACTGGGAGACCCAGTACTTC	CASSRGQNWETQYF
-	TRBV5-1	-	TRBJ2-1	TGCGCCAGCAGCCCCCAGGGGATAAATGAGCAGTTCTTC	CASSPQGINEQFF
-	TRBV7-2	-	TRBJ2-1	TGTGCCAGCAGTTCAGCGGTCTACAATGAGCAGTTCTTC	CASSSAVYNEQFF
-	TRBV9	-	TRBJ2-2	TGTGCCAGCAGCCCCCGGGGGACCGGGGAGCTGTTTTTT	CASSPRGTGELFF
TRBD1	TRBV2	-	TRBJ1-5	TGTGCCAGCAGTGAAGCCCTACAGGGGGCCCCACAACCCCAGCATTTT	CASSEALQGAPQPQHF
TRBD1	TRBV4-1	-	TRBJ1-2	TGCGCCAGCAGCCAAAACAGGGGGGAGGGTGGCTACACCTTC	CASSQNRGEGGYTF
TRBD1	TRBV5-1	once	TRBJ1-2	TGCGCCAGCAGCCCTGGGACAGAGCCTAACTATGGCTACACCTTC	CASSPGTEPNYGYTF
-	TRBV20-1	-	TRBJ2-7	TGCAGTGCTAGAGCGGGTTACGAGCAGTACTTC	CSARAGYEQYF
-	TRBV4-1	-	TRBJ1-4	TGCGCCAGCAGCCGATGGACCGCTAATGAAAAACTGTTTTTT	CASSRWTANEKLFF
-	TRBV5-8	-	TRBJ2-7	TGTGCCAGCAGCTTGGGAGGGACATCGGCCTACGAGCAGTACTTC	CASSLGGTSAYEQYF
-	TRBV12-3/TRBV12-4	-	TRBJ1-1	TGTGCCAGCAGTTTCTACAGGGCCACTGAAGCTTTCTTT	CASSFYRATEAFF
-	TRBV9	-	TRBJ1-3	TGTGCCAGCAGCGTAGAACTGCTACCTGGAAACACCATATATTTT	CASSVELLPGNTIYF
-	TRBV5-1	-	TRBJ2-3	TGCGCCAGCAGCCCGGTTGGCGGAGGCACAGATACGCAGTATTTT	CASSPVGGGTDTQYF
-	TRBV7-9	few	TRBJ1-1	TGTGCCAGCAGCTTAGTAGGGTCCTCTTACATGAACACTGAAGCTTTCTTT	CASSLVGSSYMNTEAFF
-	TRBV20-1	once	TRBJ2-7	TGCAGTGCCAAGAGGGGATCCGAGCAGTACTTC	CSAKRGSEQYF
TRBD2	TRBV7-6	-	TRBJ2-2	TGTGCCAGCAGCTTAGAAGCGGGGGGGCCTACCGGGGAGCTGTTTTTT	CASSLEAGGPTGELFF
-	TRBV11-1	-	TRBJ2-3	TGTGCCAGCAGCTTAGCGGGGCACACAGATACGCAGTATTTT	CASSLAGHTDTQYF
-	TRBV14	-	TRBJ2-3	TGTGCCAGCAGCCAAGATGCCCAGGGGACAGATACGCAGTATTTT	CASSQDAQGTDTQYF
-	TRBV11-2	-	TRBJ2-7	TGTGCCAGCAGCCCCGACTTGAGGCAGTACTTC	CASSPDLRQYF
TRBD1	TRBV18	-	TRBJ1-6	TGTGCCAGCTCACCGAGACAGGGGGCGATGGATTCACCCCTCCACTTT	CASSPRQGAMDSPLHF
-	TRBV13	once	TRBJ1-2	TGTGCCAGCAGCTTACTGAGCTCCTATGGCTACACCTTC	CASSLLSSYGYTF
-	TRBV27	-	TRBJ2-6	TGTGCCAGCAGCCCTCGGGGGGCCAACGTCCTGACTTTC	CASSPRGANVLTF
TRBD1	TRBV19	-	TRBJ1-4	TGTGCCAGTAGTTGGACAGGGGGGAATGAAAAACTGTTTTTT	CASSWTGGNEKLFF
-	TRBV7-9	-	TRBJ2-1	TGTGCCAGCAGTTTCGCAACCGGGACCTACAATGAGCAGTTCTTC	CASSFATGTYNEQFF
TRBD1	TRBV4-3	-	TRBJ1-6	TGCGCCAGCAGCCAAACATCCGGGACAGCTCCTAAGTCCCTCCACTTT	CASSQTSGTAPKSLHF
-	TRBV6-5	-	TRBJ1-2	TGTGCCACATGTCGCGGCGGAGGGGGGGACTACACCTTC	CATCRGGGGDYTF
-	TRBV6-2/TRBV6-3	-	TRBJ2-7	TGTGCCAGCAGTTACGTTTTTGGGGCCTCCTACGAGCAGTACTTC	CASSYVFGASYEQYF
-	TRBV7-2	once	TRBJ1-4	TGTGCCACCAGGCTACGCCAGGGAGGTGAAAAACTGTTTTTT	CATRLRQGGEKLFF
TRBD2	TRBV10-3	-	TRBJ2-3	TGTGCCACCGGAGAGCTAGCGGGGGCCCCAGATACGCAGTATTTT	CATGELAGAPDTQYF
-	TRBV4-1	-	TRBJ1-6	TGCGCCAGCCAACCGGCAGGCAGGATTGATTCACCCCTCCACTTT	CASQPAGRIDSPLHF
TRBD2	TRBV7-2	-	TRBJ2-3	TGTGCCAGCAGTTTAGCGGGGGGCGGGGCAGATACGCAGTATTTT	CASSLAGGGADTQYF
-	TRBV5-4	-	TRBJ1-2	TGTGCCAGCAGCGGGGCATGGGATCTCTACACCTTC	CASSGAWDLYTF
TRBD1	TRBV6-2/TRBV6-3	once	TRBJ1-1	TGTGCCAGCAGTCCCCTAACAACGGGACAGGGCTACATGAACACTGAAGCTTTCTTT	CASSPLTTGQGYMNTEAFF
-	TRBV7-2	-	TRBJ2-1	TGTGCCAGCAGCTTAGCGTCAGGGGTGTACAATGAGCAGTTCTTC	CASSLASGVYNEQFF
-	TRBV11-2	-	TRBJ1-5	TGTGCCAGCAGCGCCACAAGACAGGGCAATCAGCCCCAGCATTTT	CASSATRQGNQPQHF
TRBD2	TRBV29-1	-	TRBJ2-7	TGCAGCGTTTTCGCTAGCGGGGGCTCCAGCTCCTACGAGCAGTACTTC	CSVFASGGSSSYEQYF
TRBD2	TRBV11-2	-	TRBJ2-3	TGTGCCAGCAGCTTAAGTGGGACTAGCGGTTGGGATACGCAGTATTTT	CASSLSGTSGWDTQYF
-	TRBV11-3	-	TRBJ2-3	TGTGCCAGCAGCTGGGCGGGCACAGATACGCAGTATTTT	CASSWAGTDTQYF
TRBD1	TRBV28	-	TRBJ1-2	TGTGCCAGCAGTTCGGGACAGAACTATGGCTACACCTTC	CASSSGQNYGYTF
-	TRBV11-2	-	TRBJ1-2	TGTGCCAGCAGCCCACCCGGACAGTACTATGGCTACACCTTC	CASSPPGQYYGYTF
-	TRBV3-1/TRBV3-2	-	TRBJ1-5	TGTGCCAGCAGCCAAGCAGGGAACAATCAGCCCCAGCATTTT	CASSQAGNNQPQHF
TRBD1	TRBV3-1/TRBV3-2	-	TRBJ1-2	TGTGCCAGCAGCCAAGATCGCGGGGGACAGGGTCGGGTCGGCTACACCTTC	CASSQDRGGQGRVGYTF
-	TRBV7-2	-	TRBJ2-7	TGTGCCAGCAGCTCTTTCGGCAGGGGTGGATACGAGCAGTACTTC	CASSSFGRGGYEQYF
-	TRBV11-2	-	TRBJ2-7	TGTGCCAGCAGCCACGCCCGGGGAAGCTACGAGCAGTACTTC	CASSHARGSYEQYF
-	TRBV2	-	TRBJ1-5	TGTGCCAGCAGTGATCAGGCCCTTAGCAATCAGCCCCAGCATTTT	CASSDQALSNQPQHF
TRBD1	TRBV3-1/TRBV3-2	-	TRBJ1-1	TGTGCCAGCAGCCCTCTTCTAAAAGGACAGGGGGGTATCGCTGAAGCTTTCTTT	CASSPLLKGQGGIAEAFF
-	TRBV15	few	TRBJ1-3	TGTGCCACCAGCCGGGAGGACGTGGCAGGTCATTTCTTTGGAAACACCATATATTTT	CATSREDVAGHFFGNTIYF
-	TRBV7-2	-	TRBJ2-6	TGTGCCAGCAGCTTTGGGGGCGACGGGGCCAACGTCCTGACTTTC	CASSFGGDGANVLTF
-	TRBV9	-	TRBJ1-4	TGTGCCAGCAGCGTAGCCCAGAGTGGAAAACTGTTTTTT	CASSVAQSGKLFF
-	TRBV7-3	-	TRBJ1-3	TGTGCCAGCAGCTTAGAACCGGTCTCTGGAAACACCATATATTTT	CASSLEPVSGNTIYF
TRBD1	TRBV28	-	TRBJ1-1	TGTGCCAGCAGTCCGTCAGGGGGCGCCCGGACTGAAGCTTTCTTT	CASSPSGGARTEAFF
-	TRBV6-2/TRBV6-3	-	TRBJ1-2	TGTGCCAGCAGCGACAGCCCCAACTATGGCTACACCTTC	CASSDSPNYGYTF
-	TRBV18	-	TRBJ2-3	TGTGCCAGCTCACCACCTAGTGGACAGTCCGATACGCAGTATTTT	CASSPPSGQSDTQYF
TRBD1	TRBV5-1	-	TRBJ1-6	TGCGCCAGCACTCGGGACAGGGAGAATTCACCCCTCCACTTT	CASTRDRENSPLHF